This T cell receptor (beta chain) was sequenced during a study of cytomegalovirus exposure and HLA in healthy donors. The PCR made use of 60 Vbeta and 13 Jbeta primers. Profiling relied on immunoSEQ multiplex PCR, and the TCRdb table lists in-frame clones only, not all of them. Of about 200,000 clones in the sample, around nine tenths are singletons; the top ten hold approximately 0.31%. Likely unrecorded immune exposures existed in these nominally healthy donors. Study results and limitations: Among the CMV-associated chains, three were confirmed in vitro as specific for CMV antigens. In an earlier analysis, most TCR beta V segments were productive about 87% or about 30% of the time.

As concerns this clone: Antigen unknown.

The sample consisted of PBMCs. The source of this sequence is a woman in her thirties in good health and CMV-seronegative.

CDR3 protein: CASTASGRYNEQFF. The CDR3 DNA follows: TGTGCCAGCACTGCTAGCGGGAGATACAATGAGCAGTTCTTC. The chain uses TRBV28 and TRBJ2-1; 10 bases agree with TRBD2. This CDR3 is 14 amino acids long. The junction had 4 bases not matched to a gene; V was cut back by 7 bases and J by 4 bases. Per the germline V gene, CDR1 is MDHEN and CDR2 is SYDVKM.